This T cell receptor (beta chain) derives from a study of radiotherapy plus CTLA-4 blockade in lung cancer. About the research overall: Objective responses were recorded in about a sixth of patients, with disease control recorded in less than 40%.

The study, taken as a whole, reports: Expansion of tumor-derived TCR clones was observed in blood after radiotherapy plus ipilimumab.

The protocol was immunoSEQ multiplex PCR, while the TCRdb copy is restricted to in-frame clones and leaves out a portion. The sample records about 50,000 clones, about 83% being singletons. Concerning this clone: Its antigen remains unknown.

The study treated chemo-refractory metastatic non-small-cell lung cancer patients with focal radiation plus ipilimumab CTLA-4 blockade. The receptor was isolated from a human donor with non-small cell lung cancer whose response to radiotherapy plus ipilimumab could not be evaluated. This sample comprised peripheral blood, obtained from a patient treated with radiotherapy plus ipilimumab.

DNA for the CDR3: TGCGCCAGCAGCCAAGATAGCGGGGGGGGCTACGAGCAGTACTTC. It is translated as CASSQDSGGGYEQYF. The chain recombines TRBV4-1 with TRBJ2-7; TRBD2 matches at 11 bases. CDR1 MGHRA and CDR2 YSYEKL come from the germline V gene. The trim removed 0 bases at V and 3 bases at J, leaving 1 base unmatched. This CDR3 region has 15 residues.